There are many counts of the clone carrying this T cell receptor beta chain. Its antigen is as yet unknown. The CDR3 goes on 3 residues after the read ends, and that part is filled in from the germline J gene. This record belongs to a study of T cell clonality in common variable immunodeficiency. Study-wide findings and caveats: Common variable immunodeficiency TCR beta sequences reportedly had fewer deletions and N-nucleotide insertions.

Assay: immunoSEQ multiplex PCR; the TCRdb copy retains only in-frame clones and omits some. The sample was found to contain about 47,000 clones, and every one recurs. CDR1 is SNHLY, CDR2 FYNNEI, per germline. The V end lost 7 bases, the J end lost 7 bases, and 17 bases lay between the germline ends. The CDR3 has 15 amino acids. The clonotype comes from a person aged 18 to 75 in good health. This chain connects TRBV2 to TRBJ1-6, with unresolved D. The specimen sequenced was peripheral blood mononuclear cells. CDR3 bases read: TGTGCCAGCAACGGGTTTCTTGAGGAGAATTCACCC. Its translation: CASNGFLEENSP. The whole CDR3 region reads CASNGFLEENSPLHF. Drawing the rest from reference TRBV2 and TRBJ1-6, the complete variable domain is EPEVTQTPSHQVTQMGQEVILRCVPISNHLYFYWYRQILGQKVEFLVSFYNNEISEKSEIFDDQFSVERPDGSNFTLKIRSTKLEDSAMYFCASNGFLEENSPLHFGNGTRLTVT.